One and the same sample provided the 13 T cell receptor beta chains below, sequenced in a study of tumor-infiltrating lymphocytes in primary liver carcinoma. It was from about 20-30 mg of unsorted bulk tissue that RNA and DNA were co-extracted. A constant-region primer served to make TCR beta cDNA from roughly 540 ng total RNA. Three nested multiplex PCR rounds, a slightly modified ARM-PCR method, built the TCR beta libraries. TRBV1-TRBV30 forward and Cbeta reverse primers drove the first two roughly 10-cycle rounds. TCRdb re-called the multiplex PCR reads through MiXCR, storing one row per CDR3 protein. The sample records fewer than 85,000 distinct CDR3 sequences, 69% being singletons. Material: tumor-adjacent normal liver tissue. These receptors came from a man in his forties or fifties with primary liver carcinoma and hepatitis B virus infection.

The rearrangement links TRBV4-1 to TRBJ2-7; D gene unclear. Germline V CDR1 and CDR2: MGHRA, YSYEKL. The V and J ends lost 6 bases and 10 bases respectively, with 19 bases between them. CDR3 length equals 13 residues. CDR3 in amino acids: CASSPGRWYKQYF. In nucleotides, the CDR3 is TGCGCCAGCAGTCCGGGCCGTTGGTACAAACAGTACTTC.

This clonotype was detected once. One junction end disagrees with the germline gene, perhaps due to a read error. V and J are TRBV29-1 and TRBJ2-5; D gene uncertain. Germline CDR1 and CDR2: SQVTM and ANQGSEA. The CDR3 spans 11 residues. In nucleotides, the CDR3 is TGCAGCGTGGGGTCGATAGAGACCCACTACTTC. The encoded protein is CSVGSIETHYF. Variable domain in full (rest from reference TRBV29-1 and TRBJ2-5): SAVISQKPSRDICQRGTSLTIQCQVDSQVTMMFWYRQQPGQSLTLIATANQGSEATYESGFVIDKFPISRPNLTFSTLTVSNMSPEDSSIYLCSVGSIETHYFGPGTRLLVL.

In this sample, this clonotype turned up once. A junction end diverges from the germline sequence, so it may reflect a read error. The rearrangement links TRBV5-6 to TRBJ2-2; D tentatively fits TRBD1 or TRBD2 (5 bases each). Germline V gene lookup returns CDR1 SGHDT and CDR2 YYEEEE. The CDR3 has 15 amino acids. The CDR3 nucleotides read TGTCCCAGCAGCCCAGGGTTCGCGAACACCGGGGAACTGTTTTTT. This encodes CPSSPGFANTGELFF.

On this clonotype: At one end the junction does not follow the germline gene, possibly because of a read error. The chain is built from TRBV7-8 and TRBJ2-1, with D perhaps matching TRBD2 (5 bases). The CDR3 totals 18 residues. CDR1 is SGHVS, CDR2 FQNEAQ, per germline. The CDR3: CASSPLGGLPVSYNEQFF. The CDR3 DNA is TGTGCCAGCAGCCCGCTTGGAGGCTTACCGGTCTCCTACAACGAGCAGTTCTTC.

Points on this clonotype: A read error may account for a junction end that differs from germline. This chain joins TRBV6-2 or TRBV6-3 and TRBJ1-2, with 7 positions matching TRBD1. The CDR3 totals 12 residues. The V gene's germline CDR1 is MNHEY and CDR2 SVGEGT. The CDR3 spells CANSQTGAGYTF. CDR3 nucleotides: TGTGCCAACAGTCAAACAGGGGCTGGCTACACCTTC.

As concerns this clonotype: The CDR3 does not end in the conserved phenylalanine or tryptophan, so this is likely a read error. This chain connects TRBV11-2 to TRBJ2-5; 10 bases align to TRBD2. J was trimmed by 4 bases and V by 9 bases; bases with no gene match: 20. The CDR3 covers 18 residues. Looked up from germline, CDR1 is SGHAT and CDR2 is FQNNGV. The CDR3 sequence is CASSLDPWSSGRGETQYL. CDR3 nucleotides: TGTGCCAGTAGCCTAGATCCGTGGTCTAGCGGGAGAGGAGAGACCCAGTACTTG.

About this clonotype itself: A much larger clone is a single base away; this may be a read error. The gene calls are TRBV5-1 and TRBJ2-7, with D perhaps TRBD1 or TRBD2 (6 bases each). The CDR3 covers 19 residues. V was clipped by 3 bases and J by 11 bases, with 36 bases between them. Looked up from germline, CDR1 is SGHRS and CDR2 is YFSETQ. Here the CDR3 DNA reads TGCGCCAGCAGCTCGGAGGGGGGAGCCGGGTCCGAATACGAATACGCGAAGTACTTC. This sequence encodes CASSSEGGAGSEYEYAKYF. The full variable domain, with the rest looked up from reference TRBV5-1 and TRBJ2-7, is KAGVTQTPRYLIKTRGQQVTLSCSPISGHRSVSWYQQTPGQGLQFLFEYFSETQRNKGNFPGRFSGRQFSNSRSEMNVSTLELGDSALYLCASSSEGGAGSEYEYAKYFGPGTRLTVT.

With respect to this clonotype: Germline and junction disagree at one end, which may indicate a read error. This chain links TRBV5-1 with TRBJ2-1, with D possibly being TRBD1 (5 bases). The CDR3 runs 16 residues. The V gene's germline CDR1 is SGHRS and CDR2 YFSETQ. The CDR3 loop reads CASSLVPWGSYYEQFF. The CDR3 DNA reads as TGCGCCAGCAGCTTGGTTCCGTGGGGCTCCTACTATGAGCAGTTCTTC. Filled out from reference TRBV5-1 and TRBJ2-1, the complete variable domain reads KAGVTQTPRYLIKTRGQQVTLSCSPISGHRSVSWYQQTPGQGLQFLFEYFSETQRNKGNFPGRFSGRQFSNSRSEMNVSTLELGDSALYLCASSLVPWGSYYEQFFGPGTRLTVL.

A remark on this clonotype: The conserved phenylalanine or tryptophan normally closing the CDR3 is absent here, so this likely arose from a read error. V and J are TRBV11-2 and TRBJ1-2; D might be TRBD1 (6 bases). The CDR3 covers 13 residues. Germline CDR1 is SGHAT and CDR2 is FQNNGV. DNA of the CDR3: TGTGCCAGCAGCTCGACAGGCTACAATGGTTACACCGTC. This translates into CASSSTGYNGYTV.

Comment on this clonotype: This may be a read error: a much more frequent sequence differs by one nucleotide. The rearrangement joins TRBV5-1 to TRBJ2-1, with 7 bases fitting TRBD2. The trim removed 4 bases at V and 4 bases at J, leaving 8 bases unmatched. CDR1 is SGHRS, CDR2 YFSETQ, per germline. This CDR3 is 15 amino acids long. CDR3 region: CASSQLLARYNEQFF. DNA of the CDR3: TGCGCCAGCAGCCAATTACTAGCGCGATACAATGAGCAGTTCTTC. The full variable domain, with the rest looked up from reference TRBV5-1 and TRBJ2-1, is KAGVTQTPRYLIKTRGQQVTLSCSPISGHRSVSWYQQTPGQGLQFLFEYFSETQRNKGNFPGRFSGRQFSNSRSEMNVSTLELGDSALYLCASSQLLARYNEQFFGPGTRLTVL.

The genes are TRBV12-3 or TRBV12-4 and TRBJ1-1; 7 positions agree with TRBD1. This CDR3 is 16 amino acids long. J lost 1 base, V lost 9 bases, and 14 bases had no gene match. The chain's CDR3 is CARSPHPGTANTEAFF. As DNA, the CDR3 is TGTGCCAGGAGCCCCCATCCTGGGACAGCGAACACTGAAGCTTTCTTT.

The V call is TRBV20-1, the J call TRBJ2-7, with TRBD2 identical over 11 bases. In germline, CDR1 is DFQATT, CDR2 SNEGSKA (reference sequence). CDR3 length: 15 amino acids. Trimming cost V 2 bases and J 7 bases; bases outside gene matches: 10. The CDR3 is CSARTSGSNKGEQYF. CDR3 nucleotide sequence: TGCAGTGCTAGAACTAGCGGGAGTAATAAGGGGGAGCAGTACTTC.

The CDR3 is CASIPSIGFNYGYTF. The DNA for the CDR3 is TGCGCCAGCATCCCGTCCATTGGATTCAACTATGGCTACACCTTC. The rearrangement links TRBV4-1 to TRBJ1-2, with unresolved D. V was shortened by 7 bases and J by 2 bases, with 17 bases between the two germline ends. CDR3 length equals 15 residues. Looked up from germline, CDR1 is MGHRA and CDR2 is YSYEKL.